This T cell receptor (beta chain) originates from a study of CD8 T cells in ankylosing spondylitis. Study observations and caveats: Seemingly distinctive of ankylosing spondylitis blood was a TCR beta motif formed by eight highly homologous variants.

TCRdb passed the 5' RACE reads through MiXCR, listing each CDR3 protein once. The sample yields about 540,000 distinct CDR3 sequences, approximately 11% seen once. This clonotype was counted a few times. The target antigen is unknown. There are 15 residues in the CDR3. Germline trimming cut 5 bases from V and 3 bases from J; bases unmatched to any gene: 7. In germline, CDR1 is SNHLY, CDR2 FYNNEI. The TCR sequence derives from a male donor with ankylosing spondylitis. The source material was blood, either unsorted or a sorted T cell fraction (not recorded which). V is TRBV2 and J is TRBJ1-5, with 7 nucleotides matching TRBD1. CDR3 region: CASSFDRVSNQPQHF. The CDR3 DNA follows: TGTGCCAGCAGTTTCGACAGGGTGTCCAATCAGCCCCAGCATTTT.